This TCR beta chain is from a study of cytomegalovirus exposure and HLA in healthy donors. Study overall: There were approximately 400 genotyped donors. Of these, roughly 84% fell in the genetic ancestry cluster associated with self-reported Caucasian donors.

As regards this clone: The antigen is undetermined.

The germline V gene has CDR1 MNHNS and CDR2 SASEGT. The V gene lost 10 bases and the J gene lost 5 bases, with 18 bases spanning the gap. CDR3 length equals 14 residues. Study-wide findings and caveats: The authors confirmed in vitro that three CMV-associated chains were specific for CMV antigens. The records held CMV serostatus as the only immune exposure information.

Both 60 Vbeta primers and 13 Jbeta primers went into the PCR. Measured with immunoSEQ multiplex PCR; TCRdb has only the in-frame clones, and not every one. Here the sample table reports tens of thousands of clones. Sequencing input: PBMCs. V is TRBV6-1 and J is TRBJ2-1; weak D call: TRBD1 (6 bases). This sequence originates from a male donor in good health and CMV-seronegative. The CDR3 sequence: CATFDRSNDNEQFF. For the CDR3, the DNA is TGTGCCACCTTCGACAGGAGCAACGACAATGAGCAGTTCTTC.